This entry lists 23 T cell receptor beta chains sequenced from one sample in a study of blood T cell repertoires in COVID-19. TCRdb keeps only in-frame clones here, not all; method: immunoSEQ multiplex PCR. The sample lists tens of thousands of clones, roughly 84% occurring once. Sequenced sample: peripheral blood. The receptors derive from a man between 45 and 60 years old with acute or convalescent COVID-19.

In this sample, this clone turned up a few times. This rearrangement joins TRBV29-1 to TRBJ2-1, with 10 bases fitting TRBD2. This CDR3 is built from 13 residues. Trimming took 7 bases from V and 5 from J; bases not matched to a gene: 5. Germline V gene lookup returns CDR1 SQVTM and CDR2 ANQGSEA. The DNA for the CDR3 is TGCAGCGCCCGGACTAGCGGAGACAATGAGCAGTTCTTC. As protein: CSARTSGDNEQFF.

This chain uses TRBV19 with TRBJ2-3, with 8 bases aligning to TRBD2. Germline assignment: CDR1 LNHDA and CDR2 SQIVND (reference sequence). The CDR3 loop spans 14 amino acids. The V segment lost 6 bases and the J segment 3 bases; nucleotides outside the gene matches: 5. CDR3 nucleotides: TGTGCCAGTAGAAAGGGACTAGGAACAGATACGCAGTATTTT. It codes for CASRKGLGTDTQYF.

The rearrangement joins TRBV28 to TRBJ2-3; TRBD2 is a possible D gene (6 bases). CDR3 length: 16 amino acids. The V and J ends lost 2 bases and 5 bases respectively, with 17 bases between them. Germline V gives CDR1 MDHEN, CDR2 SYDVKM. The CDR3, as DNA: TGTGCCAGCAGTTTAATAGGAGTGGGGGGTAAAGATACGCAGTATTTT. Amino acid sequence: CASSLIGVGGKDTQYF.

In the case of this clone: The junction departs from the called germline gene at one end, perhaps through a read error. Other DNA sequences in this specimen translate into the identical CDR3. The chain has TRBV18 and TRBJ1-6; maybe TRBD1 (6 bases). Germline values: CDR1 KGHSH, CDR2 LQKENI. The CDR3 totals 15 residues. Here the CDR3 DNA reads TGTGCCAGCTCCCGTTACAGGGATGTAGATTCACCCCTCCATTTT. Translated, it gives CASSRYRDVDSPLHF.

V is TRBV4-1 and J is TRBJ2-1, with 9 bases identical to TRBD2. Germline V CDR1 and CDR2: MGHRA, YSYEKL. There are 21 residues in the CDR3. With 3 bases clipped from V and 1 base from J, the junction kept 19 bases outside the gene matches. As DNA, the CDR3 is TGCGCCAGCAGCCATGCCGGGACTAGCAACCAGCCCCCCAGGTCCTACAATGAGCAGTTCTTC. Residues: CASSHAGTSNQPPRSYNEQFF.

The chain couples TRBV27 to TRBJ1-1; D is possibly TRBD1 (5 bases). CDR3 length: 15 residues. Trimming cost V 5 bases and J 1 base, with 14 bases left between them. Germline CDR1 is MNHEY and CDR2 is SMNVEV (reference sequence). The CDR3, as DNA: TGTGCCAGCAGTGTCTCCCGACAGAGGAACACTGAAGCTTTCTTT. Residues: CASSVSRQRNTEAFF.

This chain links TRBV6-4 with TRBJ2-7, with TRBD1 matching 7 bases. This CDR3 comprises 15 residues. Germline V lookup: CDR1 MRHNA, CDR2 SNTAGT. Trimming cost V 5 bases and J 3 bases; bases outside gene matches: 10. CDR3 coding DNA: TGTGCCAGCAGTCCGACCCCGGGACAGCGCTACGAGCAGTACTTC. Protein product: CASSPTPGQRYEQYF.

J is TRBJ1-2 and V is TRBV5-1; D gene uncertain. Between the trimmed V and J ends, which lost 4 bases and 0 bases, there was a span of 13 bases. Germline lookup yields CDR1 SGHRS and CDR2 YFSETQ. This CDR3 comprises 15 residues. This chain's CDR3 is CASSPYAGTNYGYTF. For the CDR3, the DNA is TGCGCCAGCAGCCCTTACGCGGGGACTAACTATGGCTACACCTTC.

V gene TRBV7-2 combines with J gene TRBJ2-1; TRBD2 agrees at 10 bases. The V and J ends lost 8 bases and 16 bases, in that order; junction bases with no gene match: 14. Germline values: CDR1 SGHTA, CDR2 FQGNSA. The CDR3 runs to 13 residues. This CDR3 reads CASFSAGGRVAFF. The CDR3 bases are TGTGCCAGCTTCTCAGCGGGGGGGCGGGTAGCCTTCTTC.

This chain connects TRBV18 to TRBJ1-3, with D unclear. The CDR3 contains 14 residues. The germline V gene has CDR1 KGHSH and CDR2 LQKENI. V was cut by 5 bases and J by 4 bases, with 12 bases left in between. The CDR3 sequence is CASSTSLWGNTIYF. The CDR3 DNA reads TGTGCCAGCTCAACTTCCCTCTGGGGAAACACCATATATTTT.

This clone occurred a few times. The chain has TRBV3-1 (or the pseudogene TRBV3-2) and TRBJ2-7; D gene ambiguous. The V and J ends lost 1 base and 6 bases respectively, with 7 bases between them. This CDR3 spans 12 amino acids. Germline CDR1 is LGHDT and CDR2 is YNNKEL (reference sequence). The CDR3 region is CASSQAAGEQYF. The CDR3, as DNA: TGTGCCAGCAGCCAAGCAGCAGGCGAGCAGTACTTC.

The chain combines TRBV7-2 with TRBJ1-1; TRBD1 might be the D (5 bases). This CDR3 has 15 amino acids. Trimming took off 7 bases at V and 7 bases at J, with 22 bases between the two ends. From germline, CDR1 is SGHTA and CDR2 FQGNSA. DNA of the CDR3: TGTGCCAGCACCCCCCGGGGGTTCGCAGGTCTTGAAGCTTTCTTT. Its translation: CASTPRGFAGLEAFF.

V gene TRBV4-2 combines with J gene TRBJ1-2; 7 positions match TRBD1. Germline values: CDR1 LGHNA, CDR2 YNFKEQ. The ends lost 0 bases at V and 3 bases at J; junction bases unmatched: 1. The CDR3 covers 14 residues. In nucleotides, the CDR3 is TGTGCCAGCAGCCAAGAGGGGACAGACTATGGCTACACCTTC. Its protein product is CASSQEGTDYGYTF.

The rearrangement joins TRBV5-6 to TRBJ1-6, with D perhaps matching TRBD1 (5 bases). Trimming cost V 2 bases and J 6 bases, with 12 bases left between them. This CDR3 is built from 15 residues. Germline assignment: CDR1 SGHDT and CDR2 YYEEEE. This CDR3 reads CASSLTWTPNSPLHF. The CDR3 nucleotides read TGTGCCAGCAGCTTAACCTGGACACCTAATTCACCCCTCCACTTT.

The CDR3 DNA reads as TGTGCCTGGAGTCCGGACAGACAGAACACTGAAGCTTTCTTT. As protein: CAWSPDRQNTEAFF. The rearrangement joins TRBV30 to TRBJ1-1, with D maybe TRBD1 (6 bases). Germline loops: CDR1 GTSNPN, CDR2 SVGIG (reference sequence). CDR3 length: 14 amino acids. V gave up 2 bases and J gave up 1 base, with 11 bases separating them. Variable domain in full (rest from reference TRBV30 and TRBJ1-1): SQTIHQWPATLVQPVGSPLSLECTVEGTSNPNLYWYRQAAGRGLQLLFYSVGIGQISSEVPQNLSASRPQDRQFILSSKKLLLSDSGFYLCAWSPDRQNTEAFFGQGTRLTVV.

This chain connects TRBV2 to TRBJ1-2; 7 nucleotides line up with TRBD1. V shed 4 bases, J shed 4 bases, and the junction held 9 bases outside the gene matches. The germline CDR1 and CDR2 sequences are SNHLY and FYNNEI. This CDR3 has 15 residues. The CDR3 region is CASSVRQGLGYGYTF. The CDR3 nucleotides read TGTGCCAGCAGTGTCAGACAGGGTTTAGGCTATGGCTACACCTTC. The full variable domain, completed using reference TRBV2 and TRBJ1-2, is EPEVTQTPSHQVTQMGQEVILRCVPISNHLYFYWYRQILGQKVEFLVSFYNNEISEKSEIFDDQFSVERPDGSNFTLKIRSTKLEDSAMYFCASSVRQGLGYGYTFGSGTRLTVV.

The chain employs TRBV11-2 and TRBJ2-1; 12 bases map to TRBD2. This CDR3 comprises 15 residues. With 4 bases clipped from V and 8 bases from J, the junction kept 6 bases outside the gene matches. Per germline, CDR1 SGHAT and CDR2 FQNNGV. The CDR3 coding sequence is TGTGCCAGCAGCTCACCGACTAGCGGGAGTCATGAGCAGTTCTTC. This translates into CASSSPTSGSHEQFF.

This CDR3 reads CAWRRQGEKPQHF. CDR3 DNA sequence: TGTGCCTGGAGACGACAGGGAGAGAAGCCCCAGCATTTT. The V gene is TRBV30, the J gene TRBJ1-5, with 7 bases that match TRBD1. The V gene's germline CDR1 is GTSNPN and CDR2 SVGIG (reference sequence). This CDR3 contains 13 residues. Losses at the gene ends were 3 bases for V and 8 bases for J; bases not matched to a gene: 7.

In this sample, this clone turned up a few times. V and J are TRBV13 and TRBJ1-4, with 7 nucleotides matching TRBD1. V lost 5 bases and J lost 7; bases outside the gene matches: 13. Per germline, CDR1 PRHDT and CDR2 FYEKMQ (reference sequence). There are 16 residues in the CDR3. DNA for the CDR3: TGTGCCAGCAGCCTATCAACAGGGGCCCCGGGTGAAAAACTGTTTTTT. Its translation is CASSLSTGAPGEKLFF.

Only a few counts were recorded for this clone. The gene calls are TRBV7-2 and TRBJ1-5, with 9 positions matching TRBD1. This CDR3 comprises 18 residues. J lost 7 bases, V lost 0 bases, and 13 bases had no gene match. Germline V gene lookup returns CDR1 SGHTA and CDR2 FQGNSA. The CDR3 loop reads CASSLAKRGQGTWQPQHF. The DNA of the CDR3 is TGTGCCAGCAGCTTAGCTAAGCGGGGACAGGGTACTTGGCAGCCCCAGCATTTT. The whole variable domain, filled in from reference TRBV7-2 and TRBJ1-5, reads GAGVSQSPSNKVTEKGKDVELRCDPISGHTALYWYRQSLGQGLEFLIYFQGNSAPDKSGLPSDRFSAERTGGSVSTLTIQRTQQEDSAVYLCASSLAKRGQGTWQPQHFGDGTRLSIL.

This clone was picked up a small number of times. The chain has TRBV19 and TRBJ1-4, with D possibly being TRBD1 (6 bases). CDR3 length: 14 residues. V was trimmed by 0 bases and J by 8 bases, leaving 10 bases between them. The V gene's germline CDR1 is LNHDA and CDR2 SQIVND (reference sequence). Here the CDR3 DNA reads TGTGCCAGTAGTATAGACCAGAGGGGGGAAAAACTGTTTTTT. It translates to CASSIDQRGEKLFF. Full variable domain (missing parts from reference TRBV19 and TRBJ1-4): DGGITQSPKYLFRKEGQNVTLSCEQNLNHDAMYWYRQDPGQGLRLIYYSQIVNDFQKGDIAEGYSVSREKKESFPLTVTSAQKNPTAFYLCASSIDQRGEKLFFGSGTQLSVL.

The chain uses TRBV5-1 and TRBJ1-5; no definite D call. This CDR3 region has 13 residues. V gave up 4 bases and J gave up 11 bases, with 16 bases separating them. CDR1 and CDR2 from the germline V gene are SGHRS and YFSETQ. The CDR3 loop reads CASSLDGNLAQHF. The CDR3 DNA reads TGCGCCAGCAGCCTGGACGGGAACTTGGCCCAGCATTTT.

The genes are TRBV6-5 and TRBJ2-7; 10 bases align to TRBD2. In germline, CDR1 is MNHEY, CDR2 SVGAGI. The CDR3 runs to 13 residues. Germline trimming cut 7 bases from V and 3 bases from J; bases unmatched to any gene: 3. This CDR3 is CASKPSGGYEQYF. CDR3 in DNA: TGTGCCAGCAAACCTAGCGGGGGCTACGAGCAGTACTTC.